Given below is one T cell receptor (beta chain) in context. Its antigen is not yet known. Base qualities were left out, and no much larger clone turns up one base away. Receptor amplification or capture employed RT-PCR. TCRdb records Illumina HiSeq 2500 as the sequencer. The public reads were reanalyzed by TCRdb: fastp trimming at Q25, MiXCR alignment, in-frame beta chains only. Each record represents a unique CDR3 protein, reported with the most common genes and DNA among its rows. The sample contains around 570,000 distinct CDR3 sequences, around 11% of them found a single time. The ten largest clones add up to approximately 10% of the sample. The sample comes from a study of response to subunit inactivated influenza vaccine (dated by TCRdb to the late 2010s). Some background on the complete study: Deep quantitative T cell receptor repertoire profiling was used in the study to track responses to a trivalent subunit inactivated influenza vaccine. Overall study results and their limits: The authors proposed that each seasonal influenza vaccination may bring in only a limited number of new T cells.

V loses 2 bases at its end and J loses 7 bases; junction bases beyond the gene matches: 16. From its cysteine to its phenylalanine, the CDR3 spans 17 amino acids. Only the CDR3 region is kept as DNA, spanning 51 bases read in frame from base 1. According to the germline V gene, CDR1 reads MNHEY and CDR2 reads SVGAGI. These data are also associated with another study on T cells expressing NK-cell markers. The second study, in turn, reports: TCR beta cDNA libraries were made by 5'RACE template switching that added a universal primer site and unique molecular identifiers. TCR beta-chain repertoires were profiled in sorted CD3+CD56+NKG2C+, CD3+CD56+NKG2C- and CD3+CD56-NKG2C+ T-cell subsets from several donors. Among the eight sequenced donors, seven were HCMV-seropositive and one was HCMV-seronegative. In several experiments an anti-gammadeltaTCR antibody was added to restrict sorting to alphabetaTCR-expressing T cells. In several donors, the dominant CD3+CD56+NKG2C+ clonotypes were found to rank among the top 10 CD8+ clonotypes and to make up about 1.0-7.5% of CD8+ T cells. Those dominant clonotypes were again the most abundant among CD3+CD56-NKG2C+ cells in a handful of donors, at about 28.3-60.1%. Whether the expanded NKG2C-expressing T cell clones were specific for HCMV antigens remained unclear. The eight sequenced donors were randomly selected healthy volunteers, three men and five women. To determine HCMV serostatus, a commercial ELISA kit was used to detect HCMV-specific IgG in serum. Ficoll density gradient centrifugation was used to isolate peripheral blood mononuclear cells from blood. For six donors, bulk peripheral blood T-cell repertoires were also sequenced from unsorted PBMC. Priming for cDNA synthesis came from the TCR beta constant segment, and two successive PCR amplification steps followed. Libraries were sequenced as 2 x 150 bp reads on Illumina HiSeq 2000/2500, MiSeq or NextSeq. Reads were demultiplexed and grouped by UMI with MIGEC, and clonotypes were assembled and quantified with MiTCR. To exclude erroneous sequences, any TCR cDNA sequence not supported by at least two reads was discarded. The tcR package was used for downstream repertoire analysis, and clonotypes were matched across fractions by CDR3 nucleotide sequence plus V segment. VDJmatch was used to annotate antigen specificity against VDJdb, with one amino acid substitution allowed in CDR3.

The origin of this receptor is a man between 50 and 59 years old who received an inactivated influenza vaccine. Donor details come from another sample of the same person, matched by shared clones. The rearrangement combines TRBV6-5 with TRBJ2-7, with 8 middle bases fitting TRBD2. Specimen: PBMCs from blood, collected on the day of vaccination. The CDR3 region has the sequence CASSYRPLGAGVGEQYF. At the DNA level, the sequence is TGTGCCAGCAGTTACCGACCATTAGGAGCGGGAGTAGGGGAGCAGTACTTC.